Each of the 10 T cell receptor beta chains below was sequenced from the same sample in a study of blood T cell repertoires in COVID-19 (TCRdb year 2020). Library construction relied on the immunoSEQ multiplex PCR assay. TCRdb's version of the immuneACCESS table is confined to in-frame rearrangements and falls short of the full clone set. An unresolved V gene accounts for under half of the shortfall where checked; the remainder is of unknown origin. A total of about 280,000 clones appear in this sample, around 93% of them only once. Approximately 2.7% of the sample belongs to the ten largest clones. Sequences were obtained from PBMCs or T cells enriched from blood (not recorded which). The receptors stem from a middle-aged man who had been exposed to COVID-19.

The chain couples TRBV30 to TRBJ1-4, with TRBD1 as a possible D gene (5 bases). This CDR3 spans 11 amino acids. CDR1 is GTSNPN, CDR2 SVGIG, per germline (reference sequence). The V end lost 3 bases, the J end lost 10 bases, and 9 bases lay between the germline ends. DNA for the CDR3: TGTGCCTGGAGGGTCGGGGGAAAACTGTTTTTT. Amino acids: CAWRVGGKLFF.

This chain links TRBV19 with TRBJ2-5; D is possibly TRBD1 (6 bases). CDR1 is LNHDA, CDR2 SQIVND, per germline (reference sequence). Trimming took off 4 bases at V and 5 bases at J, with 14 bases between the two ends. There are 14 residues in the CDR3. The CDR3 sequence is CASSSTGQGETQYF. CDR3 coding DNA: TGTGCCAGTAGTAGCACAGGGCAGGGGGAGACCCAGTACTTC.

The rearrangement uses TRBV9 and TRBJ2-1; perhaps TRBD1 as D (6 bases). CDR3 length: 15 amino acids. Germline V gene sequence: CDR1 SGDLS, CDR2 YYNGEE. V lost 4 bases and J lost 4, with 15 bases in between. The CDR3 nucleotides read TGTGCCAGCAGCCCCCCCCAGGGGCGGTACAATGAGCAGTTCTTC. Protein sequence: CASSPPQGRYNEQFF.

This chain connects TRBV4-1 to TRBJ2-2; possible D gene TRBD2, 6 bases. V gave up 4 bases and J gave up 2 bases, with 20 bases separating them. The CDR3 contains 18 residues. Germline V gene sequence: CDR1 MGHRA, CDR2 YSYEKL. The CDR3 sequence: CASSRGPRDFPNTGELFF. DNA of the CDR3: TGCGCCAGCAGCCGCGGCCCTCGGGACTTCCCCAACACCGGGGAGCTGTTTTTT.

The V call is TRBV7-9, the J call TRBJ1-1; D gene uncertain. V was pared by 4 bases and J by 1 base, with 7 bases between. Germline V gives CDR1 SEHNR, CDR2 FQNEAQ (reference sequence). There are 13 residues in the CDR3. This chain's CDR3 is CASSSIPNTEAFF. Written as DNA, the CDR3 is TGTGCCAGCAGCTCTATACCGAACACTGAAGCTTTCTTT.

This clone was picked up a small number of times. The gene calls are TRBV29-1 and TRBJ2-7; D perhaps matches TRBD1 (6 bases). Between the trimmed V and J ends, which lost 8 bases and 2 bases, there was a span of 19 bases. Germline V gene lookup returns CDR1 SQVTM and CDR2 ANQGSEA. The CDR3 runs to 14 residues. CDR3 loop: CSIPGEESAYEQYF. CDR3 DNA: TGCAGCATTCCAGGGGAAGAGTCCGCCTACGAGCAGTACTTC.

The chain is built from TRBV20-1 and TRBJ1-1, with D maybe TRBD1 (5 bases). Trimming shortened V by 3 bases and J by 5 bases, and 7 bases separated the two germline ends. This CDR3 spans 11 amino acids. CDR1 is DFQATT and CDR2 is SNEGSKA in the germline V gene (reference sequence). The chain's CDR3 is CSARQGTEAFF. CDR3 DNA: TGCAGTGCTAGGCAGGGAACTGAAGCTTTCTTT.

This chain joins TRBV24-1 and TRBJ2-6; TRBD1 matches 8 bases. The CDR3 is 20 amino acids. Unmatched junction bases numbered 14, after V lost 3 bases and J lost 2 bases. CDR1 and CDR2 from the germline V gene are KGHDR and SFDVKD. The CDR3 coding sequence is TGTGCCACCAGTGATATAGACAGGGGTCAGGGCGAAGCTGGGGCCAACGTCCTGACTTTC. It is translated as CATSDIDRGQGEAGANVLTF.

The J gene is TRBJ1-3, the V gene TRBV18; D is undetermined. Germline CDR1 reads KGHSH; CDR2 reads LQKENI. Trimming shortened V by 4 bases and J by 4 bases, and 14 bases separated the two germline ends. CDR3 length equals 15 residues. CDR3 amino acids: CASSQRFQSGNTIYF. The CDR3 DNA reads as TGTGCCAGCTCACAACGATTCCAGTCCGGAAACACCATATATTTT.

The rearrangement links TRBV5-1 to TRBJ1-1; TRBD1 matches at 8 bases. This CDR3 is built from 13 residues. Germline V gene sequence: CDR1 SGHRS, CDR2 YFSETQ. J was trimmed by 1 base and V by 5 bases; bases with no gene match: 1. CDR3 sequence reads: CASRQGGNTEAFF. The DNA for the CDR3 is TGCGCCAGCAGACAGGGGGGGAACACTGAAGCTTTCTTT.